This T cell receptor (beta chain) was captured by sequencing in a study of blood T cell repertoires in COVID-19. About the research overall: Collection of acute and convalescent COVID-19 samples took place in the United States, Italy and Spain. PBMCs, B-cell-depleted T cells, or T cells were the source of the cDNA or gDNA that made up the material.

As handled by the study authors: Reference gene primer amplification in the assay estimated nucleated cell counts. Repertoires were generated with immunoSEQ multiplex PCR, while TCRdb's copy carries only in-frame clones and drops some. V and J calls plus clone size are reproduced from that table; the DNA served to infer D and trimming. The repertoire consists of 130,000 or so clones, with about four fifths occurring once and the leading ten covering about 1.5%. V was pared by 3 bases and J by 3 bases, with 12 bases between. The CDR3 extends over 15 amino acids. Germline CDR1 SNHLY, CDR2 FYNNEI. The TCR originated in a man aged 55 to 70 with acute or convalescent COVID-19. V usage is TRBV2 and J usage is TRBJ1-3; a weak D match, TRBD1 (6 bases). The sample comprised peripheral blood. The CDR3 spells CASSDRQGLGNTIYF. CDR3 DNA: TGTGCCAGCAGTGACCGGCAGGGGCTTGGAAACACCATATATTTT.